The TCR beta chain described here comes from a study of identical twins. Study results and caveats: Conclusions rested on cross-sectional statistics rather than following the same donors. A lower insertion count was a feature of abundant cord blood beta clonotypes, with no such feature in memory repertoires.

Germline CDR1 reads SGHTA; CDR2 reads FQGNSA. V was shortened by 1 base and J by 5 bases, with 9 bases between the two germline ends. The CDR3 contains 14 residues. In TCRdb, the 5' RACE reads were re-called with MiXCR into one record per CDR3 protein. The table shows roughly 1.6 million distinct CDR3 sequences, with 25% to 35% occurring only once. This clonotype was picked up many times. Its antigen remains unidentified. Every one of the donors was a healthy Caucasian. The origin of this receptor is a newborn girl in good health. The sequenced material came from cord blood. The J gene is TRBJ2-4, the V gene TRBV7-2; D is undetermined. In nucleotides, the CDR3 is TGTGCCAGCAGCTTAGGGGTAGTACAAAACATTCAGTACTTC. Its protein product is CASSLGVVQNIQYF.